The source of this T cell receptor (beta chain) is a study of T cell responses to AZD1222 COVID-19 vaccine. The study, taken as a whole, reports: Seropositive AZD1222 recipients at baseline numbered only 5 or 6.

This CDR3 comprises 13 residues. The V end lost 4 bases, the J end lost 7 bases, and 13 bases lay between the germline ends. The V gene's germline CDR1 is LGHNA and CDR2 YSLEER. Data came from immunoSEQ multiplex PCR; TCRdb stores just in-frame clones and leaves some out. The sample lists under 200,000 clones, 92% occurring once. Comments on this clone: No antigen is known for it.

The TCR comes from an adult in good health. The genes are TRBV4-3 and TRBJ1-2; D is ambiguous. This material consisted of peripheral blood, taken on day 0 of AZD1222 vaccination. DNA of the CDR3: TGCGCCAGCAGCCTAAGATTAGAATTTGGCTACACCTTC. Residues: CASSLRLEFGYTF.